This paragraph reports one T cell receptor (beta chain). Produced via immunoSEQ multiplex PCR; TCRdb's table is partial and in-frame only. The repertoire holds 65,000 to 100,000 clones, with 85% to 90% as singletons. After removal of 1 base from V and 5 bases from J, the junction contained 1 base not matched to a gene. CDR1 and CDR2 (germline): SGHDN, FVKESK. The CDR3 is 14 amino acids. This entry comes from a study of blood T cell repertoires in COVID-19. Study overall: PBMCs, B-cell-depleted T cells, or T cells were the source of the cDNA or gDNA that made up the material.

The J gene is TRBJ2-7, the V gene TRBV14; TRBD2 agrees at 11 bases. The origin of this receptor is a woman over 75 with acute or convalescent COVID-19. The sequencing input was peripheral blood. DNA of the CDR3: TGTGCCAGCAGCCAAGCACTAGCGGGAGACGAGCAGTACTTC. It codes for CASSQALAGDEQYF.